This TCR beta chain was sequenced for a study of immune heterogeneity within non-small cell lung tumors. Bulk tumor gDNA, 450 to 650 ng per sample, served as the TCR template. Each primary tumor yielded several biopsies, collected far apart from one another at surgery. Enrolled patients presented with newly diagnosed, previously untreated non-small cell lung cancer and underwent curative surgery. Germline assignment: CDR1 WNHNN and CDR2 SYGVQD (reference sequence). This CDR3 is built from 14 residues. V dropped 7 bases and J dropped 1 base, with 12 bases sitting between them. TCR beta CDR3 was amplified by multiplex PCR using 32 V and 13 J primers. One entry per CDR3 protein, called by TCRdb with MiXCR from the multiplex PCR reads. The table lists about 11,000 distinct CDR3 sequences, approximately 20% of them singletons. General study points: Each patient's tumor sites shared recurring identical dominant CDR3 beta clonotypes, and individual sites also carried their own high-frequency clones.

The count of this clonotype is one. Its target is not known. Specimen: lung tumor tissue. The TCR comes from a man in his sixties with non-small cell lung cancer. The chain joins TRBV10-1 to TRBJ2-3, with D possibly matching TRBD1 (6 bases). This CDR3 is CASINRVCTDTQYF. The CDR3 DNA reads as TGCGCCAGCATTAACAGGGTTTGCACAGATACGCAGTATTTT.